A single sample is the source of the 25 T cell receptor beta chains below, sequenced in a study of cytomegalovirus exposure and HLA in healthy donors. The PCR had 60 Vbeta and 13 Jbeta primers. Generated by immunoSEQ multiplex PCR, the TCRdb table keeps only in-frame clones and is missing some. The data hold roughly 70,000 clones, with roughly 81% observed a single time. The material sequenced was PBMCs. The source is a human donor in good health.

This clone was counted once. The chain is built from TRBV6-5 and TRBJ2-7, with D hard to call. Germline V lookup: CDR1 MNHEY, CDR2 SVGAGI. The CDR3 is made up of 14 amino acids. The V end was cut by 0 bases, the J end by 9 bases, with 15 bases between. The CDR3 here is CASSYSSRSPRQYF. In DNA, the CDR3 is TGTGCCAGCAGTTACTCTTCTAGGTCCCCCCGGCAGTACTTC.

The chain carries TRBV4-1 and TRBJ2-1, with no clear D. The V gene lost 0 bases and the J gene lost 7 bases, with 7 bases spanning the gap. CDR1 is MGHRA and CDR2 is YSYEKL in the germline V gene. The CDR3 extends over 13 amino acids. CDR3 nucleotides: TGCGCCAGCAGCCAAGAATCCAGGAATGAGCAGTTCTTC. Protein product: CASSQESRNEQFF.

This clone came up a few times. V gene TRBV25-1 combines with J gene TRBJ2-2; 7 nucleotides agree with TRBD1. Trimming took 3 bases from V and 5 from J; bases not matched to a gene: 6. The CDR3 extends over 15 amino acids. CDR1 MGHDK and CDR2 SYGVNS come from the germline V gene. CDR3 DNA sequence: TGTGCCAGCAGTGACCCCACAGGGGAAACCGGGGAGCTGTTTTTT. As protein: CASSDPTGETGELFF.

The chain recombines TRBV4-1 with TRBJ2-7, with D possibly being TRBD2 (6 bases). V was cut by 4 bases and J by 6 bases, with 19 bases left in between. Germline assignment: CDR1 MGHRA and CDR2 YSYEKL. The CDR3 is 15 amino acids. The CDR3 region has the DNA TGCGCCAGCAGCCCATTGGCGGGAATATGGCGCGAGCAGTACTTC. Amino acids: CASSPLAGIWREQYF.

V is TRBV28 and J is TRBJ2-3; TRBD2 matches 8 bases. Germline-derived CDR1 and CDR2 are MDHEN and SYDVKM. The CDR3 contains 14 residues. V was pared by 2 bases and J by 6 bases, with 4 bases of the junction left unmatched. The CDR3 DNA follows: TGTGCCAGCAGTTTAGGGGGACTAGATGATACGCAGTATTTT. Its translation is CASSLGGLDDTQYF. Full variable domain (rest looked up from reference TRBV28 and TRBJ2-3): DVKVTQSSRYLVKRTGEKVFLECVQDMDHENMFWYRQDPGLGLRLIYFSYDVKMKEKGDIPEGYSVSREKKERFSLILESASTNQTSMYLCASSLGGLDDTQYFGPGTRLTVL.

This clone was counted a single time. This sequence joins TRBV5-1 and TRBJ2-7; 11 bases line up with TRBD2. V trimming: 0 bases; J trimming: 3 bases; junction bases outside the gene matches: 2. Germline CDR1 and CDR2: SGHRS and YFSETQ. This CDR3 is built from 15 residues. In nucleotides, the CDR3 is TGCGCCAGCAGCTTGGTAACTAGCGGGAGCTACGAGCAGTACTTC. Translation gives CASSLVTSGSYEQYF.

The CDR3 is CASSLPGQPNSYEQYF. CDR3 bases: TGTGCCAGCAGCTTACCGGGACAGCCTAACTCCTACGAGCAGTACTTC. This sequence joins TRBV5-8 and TRBJ2-7; TRBD1 matches 7 bases. Unmatched junction bases numbered 8, after V lost 2 bases and J lost 0 bases. CDR3 length: 16 amino acids. Germline loops: CDR1 SGHTS, CDR2 YDEGEE. Full variable domain (remainder filled in from reference TRBV5-8 and TRBJ2-7): EAGVTQSPTHLIKTRGQQATLRCSPISGHTSVYWYQQALGLGLQFLLWYDEGEERNRGNFPPRFSGRQFPNYSSELNVNALELEDSALYLCASSLPGQPNSYEQYFGPGTRLTVT.

The chain has TRBV6-5 and TRBJ1-5, with TRBD1 as a possible D gene (5 bases). Per the germline V gene, CDR1 is MNHEY and CDR2 is SVGAGI. The V end was cut by 4 bases, the J end by 6 bases, with 13 bases between. There are 14 residues in the CDR3. In nucleotides, the CDR3 is TGTGCCAGCAGTTTGACAGCTCGATCTCAGCCCCAGCATTTT. Protein sequence: CASSLTARSQPQHF.

This chain connects TRBV9 to TRBJ2-2; tentatively, D is TRBD1 (6 bases). V shed 6 bases and J shed 5 bases, with 14 bases lying between them. Germline loops: CDR1 SGDLS, CDR2 YYNGEE. The CDR3 consists of 14 residues. The CDR3 loop reads CASTRQRGTGELFF. CDR3 in DNA: TGTGCCAGCACCCGCCAGAGGGGGACCGGGGAGCTGTTTTTT.

The chain carries TRBV27 and TRBJ1-5, with TRBD1 identical over 11 bases. The germline V gene encodes CDR1 MNHEY and CDR2 SMNVEV (reference sequence). V gave up 2 bases and J gave up 7 bases; unmatched junction bases: 7. The CDR3 contains 16 residues. In DNA form, the CDR3 reads TGTGCCAGCAGTTTAATAGGACAGGGGGCCGGCCAGCCCCAGCATTTT. It codes for CASSLIGQGAGQPQHF.

This chain uses TRBV30 with TRBJ2-1; 12 bases are a match to TRBD2. J lost 5 bases, V lost 3 bases, and 5 bases had no gene match. In germline, CDR1 is GTSNPN, CDR2 SVGIG (reference sequence). The CDR3 has 15 amino acids. The CDR3 region is CAWSLRLAGDNEQFF. In DNA form, the CDR3 reads TGTGCCTGGAGCCTAAGACTAGCGGGAGACAATGAGCAGTTCTTC.

The rearrangement uses TRBV15 and TRBJ1-5, with TRBD1 matching over 7 bases. The V gene's germline CDR1 is LNHNV and CDR2 YYDKDF (reference sequence). The length of the CDR3 is 18 residues. The J segment lost 2 bases and the V segment lost 1 base, leaving 11 bases of the junction unmatched. Here the CDR3 reads CATSRGLQGGRGNQPQHF. In DNA form, the CDR3 reads TGTGCCACCAGCAGAGGCTTGCAGGGGGGTAGGGGCAATCAGCCCCAGCATTTT.

J is TRBJ2-3 and V is TRBV14; D is uncertain. CDR1 is SGHDN and CDR2 is FVKESK in the germline V gene. The CDR3 has 15 amino acids. V was cut by 0 bases and J by 6 bases, with 13 bases left in between. This chain's CDR3 is CASSQDGSRKDTQYF. CDR3 DNA: TGTGCCAGCAGCCAAGATGGGTCCAGGAAGGATACGCAGTATTTT.

The chain joins TRBV5-6 to TRBJ1-5; 12 nucleotides agree with TRBD1. Germline V CDR1 and CDR2: SGHDT, YYEEEE. Trimming at V came to 3 bases and at J to 3 bases, leaving 10 bases not matched to a gene. The CDR3 sequence is 18 residues long. CDR3 nucleotides: TGTGCCAGCAGCTCCCAACCCGGGACAGGGGGCTACAATCAGCCCCAGCATTTT. Translated, it gives CASSSQPGTGGYNQPQHF.

This chain uses TRBV9 with TRBJ2-3; the match to TRBD2 covers 7 bases. CDR1 SGDLS and CDR2 YYNGEE come from the germline V gene. V shed 0 bases and J 0 bases; nucleotides not matched to a gene: 4. The CDR3 extends over 16 amino acids. The CDR3 loop reads CASSVGQGGSTDTQYF. CDR3 DNA sequence: TGTGCCAGCAGCGTAGGGCAGGGAGGGAGCACAGATACGCAGTATTTT.

The V and J genes are TRBV7-9 and TRBJ2-7; 8 bases are a match to TRBD1. V lost 5 bases to trimming and J lost 1 base; unmatched junction nucleotides: 16. Germline-derived CDR1 and CDR2 are SEHNR and FQNEAQ (reference sequence). CDR3 length equals 18 residues. The CDR3: CASSQGTGRRVHSYEQYF. Written as DNA, the CDR3 is TGTGCCAGCAGCCAAGGGACAGGCCGTCGAGTCCATTCCTACGAGCAGTACTTC.

V gene TRBV25-1 combines with J gene TRBJ2-7; maybe TRBD2 (6 bases). The CDR3 consists of 15 residues. Germline V CDR1 and CDR2: MGHDK, SYGVNS. V was pared by 3 bases and J by 3 bases, with 15 bases between. Here the CDR3 DNA reads TGTGCCAGCAGTGATTTCGGGAGTCGTGACTACGAGCAGTACTTC. This gives the protein CASSDFGSRDYEQYF.

The CDR3 DNA is TGTGCCTGGAGCCCCCCGCCCTCCAGCTATGGCTACACCTTC. Protein: CAWSPPPSSYGYTF. This sequence joins TRBV30 and TRBJ1-2; D is undetermined. Germline V gives CDR1 GTSNPN, CDR2 SVGIG (reference sequence). Trimming shortened V by 3 bases and J by 4 bases, and 15 bases separated the two germline ends. This CDR3 is built from 14 residues. Complete variable domain (other parts from reference TRBV30 and TRBJ1-2): SQTIHQWPATLVQPVGSPLSLECTVEGTSNPNLYWYRQAAGRGLQLLFYSVGIGQISSEVPQNLSASRPQDRQFILSSKKLLLSDSGFYLCAWSPPPSSYGYTFGSGTRLTVV.

In this sample, this clone turned up a few times. The chain combines TRBV5-5 with TRBJ1-3; D may be TRBD1 (6 bases). Germline CDR1 is SGHKS and CDR2 is YYEKEE (reference sequence). This CDR3 is built from 16 residues. The germline V and J ends were trimmed by 4 bases and 0 bases, with 14 bases remaining between them. The CDR3 bases are TGTGCCAGCAGCCGGGGGGACATTCTCTCTGGAAACACCATATATTTT. It is translated as CASSRGDILSGNTIYF.

CDR3 in DNA: TGTGCCAGCAGCATTAGGACTAGCGGGAGGGTCACCGGGGAGCTGTTTTTT. Amino acids: CASSIRTSGRVTGELFF. V usage is TRBV9 and J usage is TRBJ2-2; 15 bases fit TRBD2. V shed 4 bases and J 4 bases; nucleotides not matched to a gene: 5. Germline V gene data show CDR1 as SGDLS and CDR2 as YYNGEE. This CDR3 has 17 residues.

This clone was observed a few times. V usage is TRBV27 and J usage is TRBJ2-7; D unclear. Germline V gene sequence: CDR1 MNHEY, CDR2 SMNVEV (reference sequence). Trimming pared 7 bases from V and 0 bases from J, leaving 10 bases between. The CDR3 has 13 amino acids. DNA for the CDR3: TGTGCCAGCAAGCGTGCTAGCTCCTACGAGCAGTACTTC. Amino acids: CASKRASSYEQYF.

The chain uses TRBV5-6 and TRBJ1-1, with D unresolved. Germline CDR1 SGHDT, CDR2 YYEEEE. This CDR3 spans 13 amino acids. V lost 2 bases, J lost 4 bases, and 9 bases lay in between. DNA for the CDR3: TGTGCCAGCAGCTTTGGGGAGAGCACTGAAGCTTTCTTT. It yields the protein CASSFGESTEAFF.

The chain combines TRBV7-9 with TRBJ2-7, with 11 nucleotides matching TRBD1. Germline V gene sequence: CDR1 SEHNR, CDR2 FQNEAQ (reference sequence). V lost 1 base to trimming and J lost 6 bases; unmatched junction nucleotides: 5. The CDR3 length is 15 residues. CDR3 protein: CASSLVTDRGREQYF. CDR3 DNA: TGTGCCAGCAGCTTAGTGACGGACAGGGGGCGCGAGCAGTACTTC.

The chain carries TRBV5-4 and TRBJ2-1, with D tentatively TRBD2 (6 bases). V shed 4 bases and J shed 5 bases, with 16 bases lying between them. The length of the CDR3 is 15 residues. CDR1 SGHNT and CDR2 YYREEE come from the germline V gene (reference sequence). The CDR3 nucleotides read TGTGCCAGCAGCAAGGGACTCCTCGCCGACAATGAGCAGTTCTTC. It translates to CASSKGLLADNEQFF. Complete variable domain (other parts from reference TRBV5-4 and TRBJ2-1): ETGVTQSPTHLIKTRGQQVTLRCSSQSGHNTVSWYQQALGQGPQFIFQYYREEENGRGNFPPRFSGLQFPNYSSELNVNALELDDSALYLCASSKGLLADNEQFFGPGTRLTVL.

The chain uses TRBV5-1 and TRBJ2-7, with D maybe TRBD2 (6 bases). The ends were cut back, 5 bases at V and 0 bases at J, with 12 bases in the middle. This CDR3 spans 14 amino acids. Germline CDR1 is SGHRS and CDR2 is YFSETQ. The CDR3, as DNA: TGCGCCAGCAGTTGGGGGGTCCCCTCCTACGAGCAGTACTTC. Amino acid sequence: CASSWGVPSYEQYF.